In this sample, the clone carrying this T cell receptor (beta chain) turned up a few times. Its specificity is unknown. This sample was included in a study of blood T cells in healthy people across ages. Study-level points and caveats: Long-lived and aged donors differed, with more naive CD4+ cells and higher diversity in the long-lived.

After removal of 0 bases from V and 4 bases from J, the junction contained 4 bases not matched to a gene. The CDR3 is 15 amino acids. The germline gives CDR1 SGHRS, CDR2 YFSETQ. A second PCR of about 6 to 11 cycles used a sample-barcoded 5' primer and a J-beta primer mix. TCRdb ran MiXCR on the 5' RACE reads and lists one entry per CDR3 protein. Among around 1,900,000 distinct CDR3 sequences listed, about 39% were seen once. The material sequenced was blood. The chain combines TRBV5-1 with TRBJ2-3, with TRBD2 identical over 8 bases. The sequence derives from a human donor in good health. In DNA form, the CDR3 reads TGCGCCAGCAGCTTGGCGGCTAGCGGGTCAGATACGCAGTATTTT. It is translated as CASSLAASGSDTQYF.